The 14 T cell receptor beta chains presented below share a single source sample, sequenced in a study of CD8 T cells in Susac syndrome. Reverse transcription of about 0.45 to 1 ug RNA was carried out with random hexamers. Via MiXCR, TCRdb re-called the immunoSEQ multiplex PCR reads, giving one row per CDR3 protein. The sample carries some 190,000 distinct CDR3 sequences, 90% to 95% recorded once. Source material: CD4+ T cells from PBMCs. The source of these receptors is a human donor in good health.

The chain uses TRBV2 and TRBJ1-5; D remains unclear. From germline, CDR1 is SNHLY and CDR2 FYNNEI. The CDR3 length is 13 residues. V lost 0 bases, J lost 11 bases, and 11 bases lay in between. The CDR3 is CASSEALTLAQHF. The DNA of the CDR3 is TGTGCCAGCAGTGAAGCGCTAACTTTGGCCCAGCATTTT.

This rearrangement joins TRBV5-6 to TRBJ1-2; D perhaps matches TRBD1 (5 bases). Per the germline V gene, CDR1 is SGHDT and CDR2 is YYEEEE. CDR3 size: 13 residues. V was shortened by 4 bases and J by 3 bases, with 10 bases between the two germline ends. The CDR3 region is CASSDGHYYGYTF. CDR3 bases: TGTGCCAGCAGCGACGGACATTACTATGGCTACACCTTC.

This clonotype was observed a single time. This chain uses TRBV20-1 with TRBJ2-1, with D unresolved. The CDR3 length is 11 residues. Trimming shortened V by 7 bases and J by 5 bases, and 9 bases separated the two germline ends. The germline gives CDR1 DFQATT, CDR2 SNEGSKA (reference sequence). The DNA of the CDR3 is TGCAGTGTAGAAGGAAACAATGAGCAGTTCTTC. Translating gives CSVEGNNEQFF.

The chain couples TRBV4-1 to TRBJ2-7, with D possibly TRBD1 on 5 matching bases. The germline CDR1 and CDR2 sequences are MGHRA and YSYEKL. V was shortened by 4 bases and J by 2 bases, with 9 bases between the two germline ends. This CDR3 is 13 amino acids long. CDR3 bases: TGCGCCAGCAGCCGGTTAGGGGCCTACGAGCAGTACTTC. It translates to CASSRLGAYEQYF.

The rearrangement links TRBV6-6 to TRBJ1-6; 7 bases line up with TRBD1. After removal of 5 bases from V and 10 bases from J, the junction contained 5 bases not matched to a gene. The CDR3 length is 13 residues. Germline V CDR1 and CDR2: MNHNY, SVGAGI (reference sequence). The CDR3 DNA follows: TGTGCCAGCAGTGAGGGGGCGAGATCACCCCTCCACTTT. Protein sequence: CASSEGARSPLHF.

The chain recombines TRBV4-3 with TRBJ1-2, with 11 positions matching TRBD1. The ends lost 0 bases at V and 8 bases at J; junction bases unmatched: 5. Germline V gene data show CDR1 as LGHNA and CDR2 as YSLEER. The CDR3 is 15 residues long. The CDR3 region is CASSQEGQGAWGYTF. The CDR3 DNA sequence: TGCGCCAGCAGCCAAGAAGGACAGGGGGCCTGGGGCTACACCTTC.

J is TRBJ1-1 and V is TRBV12-3 or TRBV12-4; the match to TRBD1 covers 8 bases. The CDR3 is 14 amino acids. V trimming: 6 bases; J trimming: 4 bases; junction bases outside the gene matches: 7. The CDR3 nucleotides are TGTGCCAGCAGGCAATCAGGGGGCCCCACTGAAGCTTTCTTT. It specifies CASRQSGGPTEAFF.

V is TRBV28 and J is TRBJ1-5; D is uncertain. CDR1 MDHEN and CDR2 SYDVKM come from the germline V gene. The CDR3 has 14 amino acids. V was trimmed by 6 bases and J by 2 bases, leaving 11 bases between them. The CDR3: CASRRGGGNQPQHF. DNA of the CDR3: TGTGCCAGCAGACGTGGTGGAGGCAATCAGCCCCAGCATTTT.

The chain is built from TRBV7-2 and TRBJ2-7; 9 bases are shared with TRBD1. This CDR3 contains 15 residues. In germline, CDR1 is SGHTA, CDR2 FQGNSA. V lost 1 base, J lost 7 bases, and 8 bases stayed unmatched. The DNA for the CDR3 is TGTGCCAGCAGCTTAGAGGGGACAGGGAGCAGGGAGCAGTACTTC. Its translation: CASSLEGTGSREQYF.

The chain is built from TRBV20-1 and TRBJ2-3; the D is unclear. Germline loops: CDR1 DFQATT, CDR2 SNEGSKA (reference sequence). CDR3 length: 12 amino acids. With 6 bases removed from V and 1 base from J, the gap between germline ends came to 8 bases. The CDR3 DNA is TGCAGTGCCGGCCCCGGCACAGATACGCAGTATTTT. Translated, it gives CSAGPGTDTQYF.

The chain uses TRBV7-6 and TRBJ1-3; 8 bases align to TRBD1. The V gene's germline CDR1 is SGHVS and CDR2 FNYEAQ. Trimming removed 5 bases from V and 4 bases from J; junction bases left unmatched: 7. The CDR3 totals 15 residues. The CDR3 DNA reads as TGTGCCAGCAGCACTCGACAGGGGACGGGAAACACCATATATTTT. This sequence encodes CASSTRQGTGNTIYF.

The chain links TRBV29-1 to TRBJ1-1; TRBD1 matches at 8 bases. This CDR3 region has 14 residues. The V segment lost 7 bases and the J segment 0 bases; nucleotides outside the gene matches: 7. The germline CDR1 and CDR2 sequences are SQVTM and ANQGSEA. The CDR3 region is CSARDRLMNTEAFF. CDR3 sequence (DNA): TGCAGCGCCCGGGACAGGCTTATGAACACTGAAGCTTTCTTT.

The chain employs TRBV29-1 and TRBJ1-5; D unresolved. The CDR3 runs to 15 residues. Trimming took 4 bases from V and 4 from J, leaving 17 bases between them. The germline gives CDR1 SQVTM, CDR2 ANQGSEA. CDR3 coding DNA: TGCAGCGTTGTGATACTAATTGCCCCGAATCAGCCCCAGCATTTT. Protein: CSVVILIAPNQPQHF.

The CDR3 loop reads CASSLAGELAAQYF. CDR3 bases: TGTGCCAGCAGTTTAGCTGGGGAGTTGGCGGCCCAGTACTTC. V and J are TRBV2 and TRBJ2-5; maybe TRBD2 (5 bases). V dropped 5 bases and J dropped 9 bases, with 19 bases sitting between them. The germline gives CDR1 SNHLY, CDR2 FYNNEI. The CDR3 spans 14 residues.